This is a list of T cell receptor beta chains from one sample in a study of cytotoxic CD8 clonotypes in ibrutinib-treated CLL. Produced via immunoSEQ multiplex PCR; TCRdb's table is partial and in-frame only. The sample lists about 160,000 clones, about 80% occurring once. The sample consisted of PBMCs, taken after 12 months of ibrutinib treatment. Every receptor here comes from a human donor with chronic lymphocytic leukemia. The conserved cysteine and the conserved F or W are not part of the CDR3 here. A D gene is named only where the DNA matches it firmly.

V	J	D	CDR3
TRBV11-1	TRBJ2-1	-	ASSLPQLGYNEQF
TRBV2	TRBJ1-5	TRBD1	ASSAGQGNQPQH
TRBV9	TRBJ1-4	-	ASSVGGLATNEKLF
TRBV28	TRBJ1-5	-	ASSLTAPGSNQPQH
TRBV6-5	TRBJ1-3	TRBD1	ASSQGAGNTIY
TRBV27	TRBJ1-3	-	ASSHGSTGNTIY
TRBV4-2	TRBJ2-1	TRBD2	ASSLQRGGFNEQF
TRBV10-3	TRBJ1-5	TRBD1	AISEDRGRNQPQH
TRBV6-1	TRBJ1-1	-	ASEAGIRLNTEAF
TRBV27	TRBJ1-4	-	ASSLDPGAGDEKLF